A selection of T cell receptor beta chains follows, all from one sample in a study of T cell responses to AZD1222 COVID-19 vaccine. Generated by immunoSEQ multiplex PCR, the TCRdb table keeps only in-frame clones and is missing some. Among under 150,000 clones listed, under 95% were seen once. This sample comprised peripheral blood, obtained on day 0 of AZD1222 vaccination. These receptors originate from an adult in good health. CDR3s include the opening cysteine and the closing phenylalanine or tryptophan. D genes are given only for firm matches. Clone size, where shown, is once, few, many, or a class for clones that have expanded.

clone size	D gene	V gene	J gene	CDR3 protein	CDR3 DNA
.	.	TRBV6-5	TRBJ2-7	CASSEGIHLEQYF	TGTGCCAGCTCCGAGGGGATTCATCTCGAGCAGTACTTC
.	TRBD1	TRBV6-5	TRBJ1-1	CASSFTGERNTEAFF	TGTGCCAGCAGTTTCACAGGGGAGAGGAACACTGAAGCTTTCTTT
.	TRBD1	TRBV5-4	TRBJ1-1	CASSSRDRNTEAFF	TGTGCCAGCAGCTCCCGGGACAGGAACACTGAAGCTTTCTTT
.	.	TRBV3-1/TRBV3-2	TRBJ2-7	CASSQDWPRQSYEQYF	TGTGCCAGCAGTCAAGATTGGCCCCGACAGAGCTACGAGCAGTACTTC
.	TRBD1	TRBV5-1	TRBJ2-5	CASSQGQGTYQETQYF	TGCGCCAGCAGCCAAGGACAGGGGACGTACCAAGAGACCCAGTACTTC
.	.	TRBV5-8	TRBJ1-1	CASSLDPFNYNTEAFF	TGTGCCAGCAGCTTGGACCCCTTCAACTATAACACTGAAGCTTTCTTT
.	.	TRBV29-1	TRBJ1-1	CSVADSVEAFF	TGCAGCGTTGCCGACAGCGTTGAAGCTTTCTTT
.	TRBD1	TRBV20-1	TRBJ1-1	CSASSTGGTEAFF	TGCAGTGCTAGTTCCACAGGGGGGACTGAAGCTTTCTTT
once	TRBD1	TRBV7-8	TRBJ1-1	CASSVPVGQEGAEAFF	TGTGCCAGCAGCGTACCAGTGGGACAGGAGGGCGCTGAAGCTTTCTTT
.	.	TRBV6-2/TRBV6-3	TRBJ1-2	CASSSDGRGYTF	TGTGCCAGCAGTTCCGATGGCCGTGGCTACACCTTC
.	TRBD2	TRBV7-2	TRBJ2-7	CASGISGGYEQYF	TGTGCCAGCGGAATTTCCGGGGGGTACGAGCAGTACTTC